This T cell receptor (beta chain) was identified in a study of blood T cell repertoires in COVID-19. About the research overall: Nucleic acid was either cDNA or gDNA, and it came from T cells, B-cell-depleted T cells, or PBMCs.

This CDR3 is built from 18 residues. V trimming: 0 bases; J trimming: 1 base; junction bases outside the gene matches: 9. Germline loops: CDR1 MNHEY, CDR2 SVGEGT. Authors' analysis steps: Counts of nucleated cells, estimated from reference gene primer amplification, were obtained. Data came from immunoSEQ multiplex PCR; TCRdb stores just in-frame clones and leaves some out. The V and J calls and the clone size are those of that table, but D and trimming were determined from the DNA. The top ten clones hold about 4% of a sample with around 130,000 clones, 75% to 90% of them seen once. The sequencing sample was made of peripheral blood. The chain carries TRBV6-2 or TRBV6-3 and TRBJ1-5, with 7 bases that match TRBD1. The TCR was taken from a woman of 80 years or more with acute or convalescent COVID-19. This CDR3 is CASSYSMTGFGSNQPQHF. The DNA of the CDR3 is TGTGCCAGCAGTTACTCCATGACAGGGTTCGGCAGCAATCAGCCCCAGCATTTT.